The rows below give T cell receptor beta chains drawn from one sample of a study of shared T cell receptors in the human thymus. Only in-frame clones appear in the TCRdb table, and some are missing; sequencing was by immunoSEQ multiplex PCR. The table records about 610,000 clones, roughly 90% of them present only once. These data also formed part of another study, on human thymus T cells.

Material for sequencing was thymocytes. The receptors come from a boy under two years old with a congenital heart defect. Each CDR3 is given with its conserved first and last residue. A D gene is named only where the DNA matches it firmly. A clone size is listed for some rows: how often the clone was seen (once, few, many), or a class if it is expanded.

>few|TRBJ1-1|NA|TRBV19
CASSSQSNTEAFF
TGTGCCAGTAGTTCACAGTCGAACACTGAAGCTTTCTTT
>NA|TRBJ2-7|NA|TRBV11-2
CASSSQDRGTYEQYF
TGTGCCAGCAGCTCCCAGGATAGGGGGACCTACGAGCAGTACTTC
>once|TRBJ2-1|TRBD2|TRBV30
CAWRPKLAGVYNEQFF
TGTGCCTGGAGGCCAAAACTAGCGGGAGTCTACAATGAGCAGTTCTTC
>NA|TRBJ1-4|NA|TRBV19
CASHRGVREKLFF
TGTGCCAGTCACCGCGGGGTACGGGAAAAACTGTTTTTT
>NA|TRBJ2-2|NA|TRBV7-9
CASSPMEEQGGELFF
TGTGCCAGCAGCCCAATGGAGGAACAGGGCGGGGAGCTGTTTTTT
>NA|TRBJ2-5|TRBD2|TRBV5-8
CASSLWLLAGVVKTQYF
TGTGCCAGCAGCTTGTGGCTACTAGCGGGAGTAGTAAAGACCCAGTACTTC
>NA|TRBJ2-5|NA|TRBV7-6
CASSPLSSSMYF
TGTGCCAGCAGCCCACTTAGTTCTTCGATGTACTTC
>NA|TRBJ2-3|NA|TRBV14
CASSQVLEGTDTQYF
TGTGCCAGCAGCCAAGTCTTGGAGGGCACAGATACGCAGTATTTT
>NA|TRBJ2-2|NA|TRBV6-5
CASSYSLLTGELFF
TGTGCCAGCAGTTACTCGTTACTCACCGGGGAGCTGTTTTTT
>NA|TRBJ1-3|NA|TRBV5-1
CASSPQRAAGNTIYF
TGCGCCAGCAGCCCACAGCGGGCCGCTGGAAACACCATATATTTT
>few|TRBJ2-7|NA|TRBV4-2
CASSQETSPYEQYF
TGTGCCAGCAGCCAAGAGACTAGTCCCTACGAGCAGTACTTC
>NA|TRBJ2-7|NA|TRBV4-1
CASRARTGTYEQYF
TGCGCCAGCAGGGCCCGCACGGGAACCTACGAGCAGTACTTC
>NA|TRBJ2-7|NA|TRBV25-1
CASSGDRCEQYF
TGTGCCAGCAGTGGTGATCGGTGCGAGCAGTACTTC
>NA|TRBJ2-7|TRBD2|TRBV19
CASSILRLVREGPRDEQYF
TGTGCCAGTAGTATACTCCGTCTAGTGCGGGAGGGTCCCCGGGACGAGCAGTACTTC
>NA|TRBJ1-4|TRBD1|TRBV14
CASSQEGTGKKDEKLFF
TGTGCCAGCAGCCAAGAGGGGACAGGGAAGAAGGATGAAAAACTGTTTTTT
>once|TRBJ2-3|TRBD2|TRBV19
CASRIAGDTQYF
TGTGCCAGCCGAATAGCGGGAGATACGCAGTATTTT
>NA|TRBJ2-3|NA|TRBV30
CAWSVRPGPQYF
TGTGCCTGGAGTGTAAGGCCAGGGCCTCAGTATTTT
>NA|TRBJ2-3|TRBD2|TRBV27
CASSLLPSGFTDTQYF
TGTGCCAGCAGTTTATTACCTAGCGGATTCACAGATACGCAGTATTTT
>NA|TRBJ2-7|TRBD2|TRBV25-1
CASRSGTSGPQYF
TGTGCCAGCAGATCCGGGACTAGCGGTCCGCAGTACTTC
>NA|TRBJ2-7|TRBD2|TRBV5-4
CASSTGLDSYEQYF
TGTGCCAGCAGCACTGGACTAGATTCCTACGAGCAGTACTTC
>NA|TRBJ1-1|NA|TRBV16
CASSPTKGNRGRNTEAFF
TGTGCCAGCAGCCCAACAAAAGGGAACCGGGGTCGGAACACTGAAGCTTTCTTT
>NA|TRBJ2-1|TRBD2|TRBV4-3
CASSQDQAASAGGYNEQFF
TGCGCCAGCAGCCAAGATCAAGCCGCGTCGGCGGGAGGCTACAATGAGCAGTTCTTC
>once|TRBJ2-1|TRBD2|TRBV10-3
CATVGRFGAGGPTEQFF
TGTGCCACGGTGGGGAGATTCGGAGCGGGAGGCCCCACCGAGCAGTTCTTC
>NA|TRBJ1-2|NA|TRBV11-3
CASSSGQSYTF
TGTGCCAGCAGCTCCGGACAGAGCTACACCTTC
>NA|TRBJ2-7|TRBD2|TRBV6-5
CASGRLAGVREQYF
TGTGCCAGCGGACGACTAGCGGGAGTCCGCGAGCAGTACTTC
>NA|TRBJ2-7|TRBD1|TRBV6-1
CASSDRGGPYEQYF
TGTGCCAGCAGCGACAGGGGAGGACCCTACGAGCAGTACTTC
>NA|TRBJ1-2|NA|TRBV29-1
CSVEDPPNLYGYTF
TGCAGCGTTGAAGATCCGCCAAACTTATATGGCTACACCTTC
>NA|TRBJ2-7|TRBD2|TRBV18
CASSRSGRSPYEQYF
TGTGCCAGCTCCCGGAGCGGGAGGTCCCCCTACGAGCAGTACTTC
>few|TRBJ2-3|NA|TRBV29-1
CSVEQVQHQYF
TGCAGCGTTGAACAGGTTCAGCACCAGTATTTT
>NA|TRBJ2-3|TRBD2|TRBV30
CAWGESGKRTDTQYF
TGTGCCTGGGGTGAAAGCGGGAAGCGCACAGATACGCAGTATTTT
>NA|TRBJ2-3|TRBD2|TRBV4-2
CASSQDGLAGENTQYF
TGTGCCAGCAGCCAAGATGGGCTAGCGGGAGAAAATACGCAGTATTTT
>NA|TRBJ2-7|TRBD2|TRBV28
CASNPRLAGAGYEQYF
TGTGCCAGCAACCCTAGGCTAGCGGGAGCAGGCTACGAGCAGTACTTC
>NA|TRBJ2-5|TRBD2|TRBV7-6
CASSVHKTSGIQETQYF
TGTGCCAGCAGCGTACACAAGACTAGCGGGATCCAAGAGACCCAGTACTTC
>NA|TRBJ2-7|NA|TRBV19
CASSKGVEQYF
TGTGCCAGTAGCAAAGGGGTCGAGCAGTACTTC
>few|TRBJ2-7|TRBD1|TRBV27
CASSPPDRPSYEQYF
TGTGCCAGCAGCCCCCCGGACAGGCCATCCTACGAGCAGTACTTC
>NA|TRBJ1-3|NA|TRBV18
CASSRRDGTGNTIYF
TGTGCCAGCTCACGCAGGGATGGAACTGGAAACACCATATATTTT
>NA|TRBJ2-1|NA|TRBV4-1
CASSRQEQHSYNEQFF
TGCGCCAGCAGCCGACAGGAACAACACTCCTACAATGAGCAGTTCTTC
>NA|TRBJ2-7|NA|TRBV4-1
CASSQEAGEEQYF
TGCGCCAGCAGCCAAGAGGCAGGGGAGGAGCAGTACTTC
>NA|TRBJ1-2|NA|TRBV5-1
CASSSPPYRDNGIYGYTF
TGCGCCAGCAGCTCGCCACCCTATAGGGACAACGGGATCTATGGCTACACCTTC
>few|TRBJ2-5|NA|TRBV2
CASSEVAEISQGLQETQYF
TGTGCCAGCAGTGAAGTGGCTGAAATTAGCCAGGGGCTGCAAGAGACCCAGTACTTC
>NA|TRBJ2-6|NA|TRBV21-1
CASSAHRVPGANVLTF
TGTGCCAGCAGCGCGCACAGGGTCCCTGGGGCCAACGTCCTGACTTTC
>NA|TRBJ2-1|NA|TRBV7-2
CASSLGLATTSYNEQFF
TGTGCCAGCAGCTTAGGCCTCGCGACAACCTCCTACAATGAGCAGTTCTTC
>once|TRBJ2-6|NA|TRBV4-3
CASSQERPQRSSGANVLTF
TGCGCCAGCAGCCAAGAGCGCCCCCAAAGGAGCTCTGGGGCCAACGTCCTGACTTTC